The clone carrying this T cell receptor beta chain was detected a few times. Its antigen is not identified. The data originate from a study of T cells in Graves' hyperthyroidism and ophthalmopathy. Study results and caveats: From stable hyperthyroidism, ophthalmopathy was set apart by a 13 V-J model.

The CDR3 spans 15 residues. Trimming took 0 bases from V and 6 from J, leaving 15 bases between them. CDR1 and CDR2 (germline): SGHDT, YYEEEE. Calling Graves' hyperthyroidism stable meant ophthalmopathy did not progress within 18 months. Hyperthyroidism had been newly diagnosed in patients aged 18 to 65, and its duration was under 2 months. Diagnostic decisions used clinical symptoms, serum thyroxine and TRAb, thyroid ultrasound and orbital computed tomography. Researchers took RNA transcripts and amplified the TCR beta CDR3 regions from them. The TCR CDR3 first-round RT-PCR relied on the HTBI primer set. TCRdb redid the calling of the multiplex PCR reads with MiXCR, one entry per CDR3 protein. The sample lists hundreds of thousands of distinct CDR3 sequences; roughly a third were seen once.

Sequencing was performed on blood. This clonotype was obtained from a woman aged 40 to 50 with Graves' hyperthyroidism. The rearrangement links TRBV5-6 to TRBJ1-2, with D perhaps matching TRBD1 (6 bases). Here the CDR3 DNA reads TGTGCCAGCAGCTTGGTAGATTCGGGGGCGAATGGCTACACCTTC. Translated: CASSLVDSGANGYTF.